The 14 T cell receptor beta chains listed next were all sequenced from one sample in a study of cytomegalovirus exposure and HLA in healthy donors. Primers for the PCR totalled 60 Vbeta and 13 Jbeta. TCRdb keeps only in-frame clones here, not all; method: immunoSEQ multiplex PCR. Of around 58,000 clones in the sample, under 80% were seen once. Material for sequencing was PBMCs. The source is a male donor in good health and CMV-seropositive.

This rearrangement joins TRBV6-4 to TRBJ1-2; D is unresolved. The CDR3 totals 15 residues. The germline gives CDR1 MRHNA, CDR2 SNTAGT. Trimming took 0 bases from V and 0 from J, leaving 8 bases between them. The CDR3 DNA sequence: TGTGCCAGCAGTGACTCGGCCTCAGCTAACTATGGCTACACCTTC. It encodes CASSDSASANYGYTF.

CDR3 DNA: TGTGCCAGCAGCCGGGAGTTGGACACTGAAGCTTTCTTT. Its protein is CASSRELDTEAFF. The V and J genes are TRBV2 and TRBJ1-1, with D unresolved. V was pared by 6 bases and J by 3 bases, with 11 bases between. The CDR3 totals 13 residues. CDR1 and CDR2 (germline): SNHLY, FYNNEI.

V is TRBV7-9 and J is TRBJ1-1; D not certain. Germline V gene sequence: CDR1 SEHNR, CDR2 FQNEAQ (reference sequence). The ends were cut back, 5 bases at V and 8 bases at J, with 15 bases in the middle. This CDR3 has 13 amino acids. CDR3 in DNA: TGTGCCAGCAGCCCCTACGGCGGTGTCGAAGCTTTCTTT. Its translation: CASSPYGGVEAFF.

The CDR3 region is CASSLGGTVPYEQYF. CDR3 DNA sequence: TGCGCCAGCAGCCTAGGGGGGACAGTCCCCTACGAGCAGTACTTC. The chain recombines TRBV4-1 with TRBJ2-7, with a tentative D call TRBD1 (7 bases). The CDR3 spans 15 residues. V was trimmed by 4 bases and J by 2 bases, leaving 15 bases between them. From germline, CDR1 is MGHRA and CDR2 YSYEKL.

The V and J genes are TRBV18 and TRBJ2-2, with 7 bases matching TRBD1. This CDR3 contains 16 residues. The trim removed 3 bases at V and 0 bases at J, leaving 4 bases unmatched. Germline lookup yields CDR1 KGHSH and CDR2 LQKENI. CDR3 nucleotides: TGTGCCAGCTCACCCTCGGGACAGTCGAACACCGGGGAGCTGTTTTTT. Translation: CASSPSGQSNTGELFF. Full variable domain (missing parts from reference TRBV18 and TRBJ2-2): NAGVMQNPRHLVRRRGQEARLRCSPMKGHSHVYWYRQLPEEGLKFMVYLQKENIIDESGMPKERFSAEFPKEGPSILRIQQVVRGDSAAYFCASSPSGQSNTGELFFGEGSRLTVL.

The chain employs TRBV15 and TRBJ2-6; D not certain. This CDR3 contains 15 residues. The germline V gene has CDR1 LNHNV and CDR2 YYDKDF (reference sequence). V was shortened by 3 bases and J by 3 bases, with 9 bases between the two germline ends. CDR3 protein: CATSRGPVGANVLTF. DNA of the CDR3: TGTGCCACCAGCAGGGGCCCTGTTGGGGCCAACGTCCTGACTTTC.

A single count supports this clone. The chain couples TRBV28 to TRBJ1-5; 7 bases fit TRBD1. CDR3 length: 16 residues. The junction had 12 bases not matched to a gene; V was cut back by 5 bases and J by 5 bases. CDR1 and CDR2 (germline): MDHEN, SYDVKM. Here the CDR3 reads CASSPHQGEYYQPQHF. The CDR3 DNA reads as TGTGCCAGCAGTCCTCATCAGGGGGAGTACTATCAGCCCCAGCATTTT. Full variable domain (remainder filled in from reference TRBV28 and TRBJ1-5): DVKVTQSSRYLVKRTGEKVFLECVQDMDHENMFWYRQDPGLGLRLIYFSYDVKMKEKGDIPEGYSVSREKKERFSLILESASTNQTSMYLCASSPHQGEYYQPQHFGDGTRLSIL.

This sequence joins TRBV7-8 and TRBJ2-2, with 13 nucleotides matching TRBD2. Germline CDR1 is SGHVS and CDR2 is FQNEAQ. The CDR3 runs 17 residues. V gave up 5 bases and J gave up 1 base; unmatched junction bases: 4. The CDR3 DNA is TGTGCCAGCAGCGACCGGACTAGCGGGGGGAACACCGGGGAGCTGTTTTTT. This sequence encodes CASSDRTSGGNTGELFF. Variable domain in full (rest from reference TRBV7-8 and TRBJ2-2): GAGVSQSPRYKVAKRGQDVALRCDPISGHVSLFWYQQALGQGPEFLTYFQNEAQLDKSGLPSDRFFAERPEGSVSTLKIQRTQQEDSAVYLCASSDRTSGGNTGELFFGEGSRLTVL.

Only one count was recorded for this clone. The gene calls are TRBV27 and TRBJ2-1, with TRBD2 matching over 9 bases. Germline values: CDR1 MNHEY, CDR2 SMNVEV (reference sequence). The CDR3 covers 15 residues. With V trimmed by 0 bases and J by 8 bases, 5 bases remained unmatched. CDR3 coding DNA: TGTGCCAGCAGTTTATCGGCTAGCGGGGCTGATGAGCAGTTCTTC. This encodes CASSLSASGADEQFF.

The chain is built from TRBV7-9 and TRBJ2-2, with a tentative D call TRBD2 (5 bases). V gave up 4 bases and J gave up 6 bases, with 9 bases separating them. Germline V gene sequence: CDR1 SEHNR, CDR2 FQNEAQ (reference sequence). The CDR3 totals 13 residues. The CDR3 DNA reads TGTGCCAGCAGCTCTGGACTCGCCGGGGAGCTGTTTTTT. The encoded protein is CASSSGLAGELFF.

V is TRBV7-9 and J is TRBJ1-4; 8 bases match TRBD1. Trimming cost V 5 bases and J 5 bases; bases outside gene matches: 13. The germline gives CDR1 SEHNR, CDR2 FQNEAQ (reference sequence). This CDR3 is built from 17 residues. CDR3 region: CASSARLQGAGNEKLFF. Written as DNA, the CDR3 is TGTGCCAGCAGCGCGCGTCTCCAGGGGGCAGGGAATGAAAAACTGTTTTTT. Filled out from reference TRBV7-9 and TRBJ1-4, the complete variable domain reads DTGVSQNPRHKITKRGQNVTFRCDPISEHNRLYWYRQTLGQGPEFLTYFQNEAQLEKSRLLSDRFSAERPKGSFSTLEIQRTEQGDSAMYLCASSARLQGAGNEKLFFGSGTQLSVL.

The chain employs TRBV18 and TRBJ1-5; D ambiguous. The length of the CDR3 is 16 residues. Germline loops: CDR1 KGHSH, CDR2 LQKENI. The V end lost 1 base, the J end lost 2 bases, and 12 bases lay between the germline ends. The CDR3 loop is CASSPQVGEGNQPQHF. The CDR3 DNA follows: TGTGCCAGCTCACCACAGGTCGGGGAAGGCAATCAGCCCCAGCATTTT.

V gene TRBV28 combines with J gene TRBJ2-7; no clear D gene. V lost 1 base to trimming and J lost 4 bases, with 8 bases between them. This CDR3 region has 13 residues. Germline V CDR1 and CDR2: MDHEN, SYDVKM. CDR3 nucleotides: TGTGCCAGCAGTTTATATTCGGGTTACGAGCAGTACTTC. This translates into CASSLYSGYEQYF.

V usage is TRBV6-5 and J usage is TRBJ2-1; 8 bases agree with TRBD1. CDR3 length: 14 residues. V trimming: 6 bases; J trimming: 2 bases; junction bases outside the gene matches: 3. Germline V gene data show CDR1 as MNHEY and CDR2 as SVGAGI. The CDR3 protein is CASRGQVAYNEQFF. In DNA form, the CDR3 reads TGTGCCAGCAGGGGACAGGTAGCCTACAATGAGCAGTTCTTC.